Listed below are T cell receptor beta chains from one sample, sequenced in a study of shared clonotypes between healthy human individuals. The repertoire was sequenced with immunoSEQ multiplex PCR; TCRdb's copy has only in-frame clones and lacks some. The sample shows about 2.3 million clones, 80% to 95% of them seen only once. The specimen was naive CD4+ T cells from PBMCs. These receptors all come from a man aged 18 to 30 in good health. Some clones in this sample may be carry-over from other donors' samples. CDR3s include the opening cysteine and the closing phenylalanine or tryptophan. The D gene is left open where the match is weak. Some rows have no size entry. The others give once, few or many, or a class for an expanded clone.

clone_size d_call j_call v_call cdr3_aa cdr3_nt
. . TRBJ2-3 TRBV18 CASSPLSSTSSTDTQYF TGTGCCAGCTCACCGCTTAGCAGTACCTCTAGCACAGATACGCAGTATTTT
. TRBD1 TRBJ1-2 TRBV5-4 CASRPPGQTDYGYTF TGTGCCAGCAGGCCCCCGGGACAGACCGACTATGGCTACACCTTC
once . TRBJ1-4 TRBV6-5 CASSSKPQGLFEKLFF TGTGCCAGCAGTTCGAAACCCCAGGGGTTGTTCGAAAAACTGTTTTTT
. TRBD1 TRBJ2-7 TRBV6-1 CASSSDGTGRYEQYF TGTGCCAGCAGCTCTGACGGGACAGGGCGGTACGAGCAGTACTTC
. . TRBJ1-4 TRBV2 CASSEDLFEKLFF TGTGCCAGCAGTGAAGATCTTTTTGAAAAACTGTTTTTT
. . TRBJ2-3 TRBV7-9 CASSLAGAADTQYF TGTGCCAGCAGCTTAGCAGGGGCAGCAGATACGCAGTATTTT
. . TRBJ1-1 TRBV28 CASSLTWPEAFF TGTGCCAGCAGTTTAACGTGGCCTGAAGCTTTCTTT
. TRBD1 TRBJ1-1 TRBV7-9 CASSFGQEVEAFF TGTGCCAGCAGCTTTGGACAGGAGGTTGAAGCTTTCTTT
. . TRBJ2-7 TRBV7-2 CASSLAPYEQYF TGTGCCAGCAGCTTAGCACCCTACGAGCAGTACTTC
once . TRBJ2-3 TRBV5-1 CASRVRDQLGQYF TGCGCCAGCAGGGTTAGGGATCAATTAGGGCAGTATTTT
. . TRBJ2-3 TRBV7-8 CASSSQRGGDSQYF TGTGCCAGCAGCTCCCAGAGAGGGGGTGACTCGCAGTATTTT
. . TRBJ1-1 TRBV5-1 CASSWTAMNTEAFF TGCGCCAGCAGCTGGACAGCCATGAACACTGAAGCTTTCTTT
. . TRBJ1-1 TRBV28 CASGPRSHTEAFF TGTGCCAGCGGGCCACGTTCACACACTGAAGCTTTCTTT
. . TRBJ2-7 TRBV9 CASSVGHSSGSYEQYF TGTGCCAGCAGCGTAGGTCATTCTTCGGGCTCCTACGAGCAGTACTTC